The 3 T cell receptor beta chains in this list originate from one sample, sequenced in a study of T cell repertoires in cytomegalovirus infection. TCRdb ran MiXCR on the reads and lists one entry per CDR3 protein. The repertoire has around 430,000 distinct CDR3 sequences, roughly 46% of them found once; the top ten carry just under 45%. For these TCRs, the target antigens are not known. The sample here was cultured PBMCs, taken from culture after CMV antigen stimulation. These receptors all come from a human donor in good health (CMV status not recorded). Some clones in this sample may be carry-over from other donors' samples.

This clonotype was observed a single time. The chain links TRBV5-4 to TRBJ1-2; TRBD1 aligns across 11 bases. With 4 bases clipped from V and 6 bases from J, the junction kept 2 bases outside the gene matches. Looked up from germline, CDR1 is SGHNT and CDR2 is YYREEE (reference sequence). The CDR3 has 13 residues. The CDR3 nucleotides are TGTGCCAGCAGCAGGGACAGGGGGGATGGCTACACCTTC. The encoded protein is CASSRDRGDGYTF.

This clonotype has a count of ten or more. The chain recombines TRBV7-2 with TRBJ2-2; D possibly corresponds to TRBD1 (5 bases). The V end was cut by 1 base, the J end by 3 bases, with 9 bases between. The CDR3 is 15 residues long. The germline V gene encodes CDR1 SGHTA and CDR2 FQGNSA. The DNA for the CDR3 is TGTGCCAGCAGCTTAGATGGCAGGGACACCGGGGAGCTGTTTTTT. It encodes CASSLDGRDTGELFF.

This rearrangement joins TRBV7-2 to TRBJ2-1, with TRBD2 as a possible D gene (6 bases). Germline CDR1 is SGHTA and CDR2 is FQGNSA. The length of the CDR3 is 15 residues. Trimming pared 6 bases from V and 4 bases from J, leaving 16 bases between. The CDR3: CASSRRTTRYNEQFF. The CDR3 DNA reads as TGTGCCAGCAGTCGCCGGACTACCAGATACAATGAGCAGTTCTTC.